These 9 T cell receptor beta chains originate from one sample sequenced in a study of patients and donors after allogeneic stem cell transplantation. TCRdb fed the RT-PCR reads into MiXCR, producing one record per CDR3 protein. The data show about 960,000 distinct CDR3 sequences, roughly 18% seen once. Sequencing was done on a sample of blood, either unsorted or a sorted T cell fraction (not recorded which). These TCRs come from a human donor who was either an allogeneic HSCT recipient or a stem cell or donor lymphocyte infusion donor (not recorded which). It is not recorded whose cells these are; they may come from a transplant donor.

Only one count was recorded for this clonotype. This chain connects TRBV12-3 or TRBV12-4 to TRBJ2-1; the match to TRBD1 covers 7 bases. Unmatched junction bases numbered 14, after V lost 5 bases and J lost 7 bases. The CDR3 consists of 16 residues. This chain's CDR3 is CASSPRDSLLRNEQFF. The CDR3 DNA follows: TGTGCCAGCAGTCCACGGGACAGCCTACTTCGGAATGAGCAGTTCTTC.

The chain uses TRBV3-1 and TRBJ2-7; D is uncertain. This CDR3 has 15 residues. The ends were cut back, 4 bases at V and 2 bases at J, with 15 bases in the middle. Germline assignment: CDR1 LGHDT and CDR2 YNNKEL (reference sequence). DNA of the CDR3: TGTGCCAGCAGCCCTCGGAAAGGGTATGCCTACGAGCAGTACTTC. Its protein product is CASSPRKGYAYEQYF.

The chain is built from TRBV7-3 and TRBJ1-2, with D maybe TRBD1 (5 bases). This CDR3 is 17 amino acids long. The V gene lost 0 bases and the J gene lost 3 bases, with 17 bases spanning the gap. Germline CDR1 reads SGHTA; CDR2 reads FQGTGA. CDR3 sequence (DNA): TGTGCCAGCAGCTTAACAGGCGCGGGCAGGGCGGACTATGGCTACACCTTC. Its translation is CASSLTGAGRADYGYTF.

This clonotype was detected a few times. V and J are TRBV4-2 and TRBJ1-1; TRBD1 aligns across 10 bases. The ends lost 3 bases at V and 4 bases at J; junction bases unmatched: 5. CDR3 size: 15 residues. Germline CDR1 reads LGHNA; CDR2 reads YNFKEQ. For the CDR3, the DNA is TGTGCCAGCAGCCAGGACGGGGACAGGGGCACTGAAGCTTTCTTT. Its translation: CASSQDGDRGTEAFF.

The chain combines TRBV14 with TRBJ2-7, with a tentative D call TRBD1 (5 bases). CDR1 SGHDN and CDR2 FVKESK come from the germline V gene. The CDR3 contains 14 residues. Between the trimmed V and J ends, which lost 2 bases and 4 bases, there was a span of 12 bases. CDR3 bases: TGTGCCAGCAGCCAAAGGGGCAGGTATTACGAGCAGTACTTC. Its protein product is CASSQRGRYYEQYF.

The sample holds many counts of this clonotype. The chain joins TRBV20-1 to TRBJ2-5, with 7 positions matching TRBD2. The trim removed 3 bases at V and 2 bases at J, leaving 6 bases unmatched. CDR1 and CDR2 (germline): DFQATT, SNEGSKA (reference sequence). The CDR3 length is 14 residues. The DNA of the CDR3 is TGCAGTGCTAGGAGTCTAGCGGTGCAAGAGACCCAGTACTTC. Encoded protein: CSARSLAVQETQYF.

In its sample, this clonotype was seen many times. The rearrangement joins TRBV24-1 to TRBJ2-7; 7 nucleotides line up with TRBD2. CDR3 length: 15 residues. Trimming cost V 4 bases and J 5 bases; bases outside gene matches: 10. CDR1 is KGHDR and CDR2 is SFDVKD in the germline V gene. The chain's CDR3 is CATSDLAEGRNEQYF. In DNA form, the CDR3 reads TGTGCCACCAGTGACCTAGCGGAGGGTCGAAACGAGCAGTACTTC.

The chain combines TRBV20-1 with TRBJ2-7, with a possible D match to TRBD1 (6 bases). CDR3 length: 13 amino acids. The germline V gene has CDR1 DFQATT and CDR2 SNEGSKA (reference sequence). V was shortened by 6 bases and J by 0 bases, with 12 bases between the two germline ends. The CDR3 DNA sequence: TGCAGTGCCGTCCGGGACACCTCCTACGAGCAGTACTTC. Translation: CSAVRDTSYEQYF.

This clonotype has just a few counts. This chain's CDR3 is CSAQGQNNQPQHF. The CDR3 DNA reads TGCAGTGCACAGGGACAGAACAATCAGCCCCAGCATTTT. The V and J genes are TRBV20-1 and TRBJ1-5, with 7 bases lining up with TRBD1. CDR3 length: 13 residues. The J segment lost 3 bases and the V segment lost 6 bases, leaving 5 bases of the junction unmatched. CDR1 DFQATT and CDR2 SNEGSKA come from the germline V gene (reference sequence).